This record looks at one T cell receptor (beta chain) sequence and its context. The sample originates from a study of cytotoxic CD8 clonotypes in ibrutinib-treated CLL. On the study more broadly: Within the patient group, 11 were relapsed/refractory and approximately 16 treatment-naive, and approximately 17 were IGHV unmutated. On average, around 100,000 productive rearrangements and 200,000 to 300,000 productive templates per sample.

The source of roughly 1.9 micrograms of genomic DNA for TCR beta libraries was cryopreserved PBMCs. Germline CDR1 is SGHTA and CDR2 is FQGNSA. V was pared by 4 bases and J by 5 bases, with 5 bases of the junction left unmatched. The CDR3 is 13 residues long. The repertoire was sequenced with immunoSEQ multiplex PCR; TCRdb's copy has only in-frame clones and lacks some. The profile shows approximately 150,000 clones, around nine tenths of them singletons. The sample was PBMCs, taken at disease progression, from a patient treated with ibrutinib. The TCR sequence derives from a human donor with chronic lymphocytic leukemia. This chain joins TRBV7-2 and TRBJ2-7; 7 bases are a match to TRBD1. CDR3 coding DNA: TGTGCCAGCAGCTCGGACAGGCCCGACGAGCAGTACTTC. Translated: CASSSDRPDEQYF. The full variable domain, with the rest looked up from reference TRBV7-2 and TRBJ2-7, is GAGVSQSPSNKVTEKGKDVELRCDPISGHTALYWYRQSLGQGLEFLIYFQGNSAPDKSGLPSDRFSAERTGGSVSTLTIQRTQQEDSAVYLCASSSDRPDEQYFGPGTRLTVT.